One TCR beta chain is described in this entry. The target antigen is unknown. The data were taken from a study of pediatric ulcerative colitis. Study-wide results and caveats: A couple of rectal clonotypes were found only in ulcerative colitis patients, all of them. Blood samples from a couple of patients yielded substantially fewer templates and were excluded from blood-rectal overlap analysis. Acute severe colitis showed lower rectal diversity from clonal expansions.

Up to 500,000 reads were sequenced per sample. The protocol was immunoSEQ multiplex PCR, while the TCRdb copy is restricted to in-frame clones and leaves out a portion. The sample holds 10,000 to 15,000 clones, over 60% seen once. The rectum was sampled with one to two pinch biopsies at colonoscopy. Sample: gut tissue. This TCR was recovered from a boy younger than 18 who was a control in a study of pediatric ulcerative colitis.

The CDR3 sequence is CASSSTRDTQYF. CDR3 in DNA: TGTGCCAGCAGTTCCACCAGGGATACGCAGTATTTT. The chain uses TRBV6-6 and TRBJ2-3; D not resolved. V lost 4 bases to trimming and J lost 6 bases, with 8 bases between them. Germline CDR1 reads MNHNY; CDR2 reads SVGAGI (reference sequence). The length of the CDR3 is 12 residues.